A selection of T cell receptor beta chains follows, all from one sample in a study of T cell responses to AZD1222 COVID-19 vaccine. The protocol was immunoSEQ multiplex PCR, while the TCRdb copy is restricted to in-frame clones and leaves out a portion. This table has more than 95,000 clones, 85% to 90% appearing once. The specimen was peripheral blood, collected 28 days after the second AZD1222 dose. These TCRs come from an adult who received the AZD1222 COVID-19 vaccine. CDR3s include the opening cysteine and the closing phenylalanine or tryptophan. A D gene is named only where the DNA matches it firmly. Clone size is given for some rows only: seen once, a few or many times, or a class if the clone is expanded.

j_call d_call clone_size v_call cdr3_aa cdr3_nt
TRBJ1-4 . . TRBV6-1 CASSEKKMSNEKLFF TGTGCCAGCAGTGAGAAAAAGATGTCTAATGAAAAACTGTTTTTT
TRBJ2-7 . . TRBV12-3/TRBV12-4 CASSFFPYEQYF TGTGCCAGCAGTTTTTTTCCGTACGAGCAGTACTTC
TRBJ1-5 . few TRBV2 CASSDWGSNQPQHF TGTGCCAGCAGTGATTGGGGAAGCAATCAGCCCCAGCATTTT
TRBJ1-1 TRBD1 . TRBV10-3 CAISGQMNTEAFF TGTGCCATTTCGGGACAGATGAACACTGAAGCTTTCTTT
TRBJ1-2 . once TRBV5-1 CASSLEGWGKVYGYTF TGCGCCAGCAGCTTGGAGGGTTGGGGAAAAGTGTATGGCTACACCTTC
TRBJ1-1 . . TRBV27 CASSPPAGMGTEAFF TGTGCCAGCAGCCCCCCCGCAGGGATGGGCACTGAAGCTTTCTTT
TRBJ1-2 TRBD1 once TRBV5-1 CASSLDRQGYGYTF TGCGCCAGCAGCTTGGATCGACAGGGATATGGCTACACCTTC
TRBJ2-5 TRBD1 . TRBV2 CASGTEQETQYF TGTGCCAGTGGGACAGAACAAGAGACCCAGTACTTC
TRBJ1-6 . . TRBV6-1 CASTEGFPGLGSPLHF TGTGCCAGCACTGAGGGGTTTCCGGGGTTGGGATCACCCCTCCACTTT
TRBJ2-7 TRBD1 . TRBV12-3/TRBV12-4 CASSPGTVIADF TGTGCCAGCAGCCCCGGGACAGTGATCGCGGATTTC
TRBJ1-1 TRBD1 . TRBV5-1 CASRNGQGAGGTEAFF TGCGCCAGCAGAAATGGACAGGGGGCCGGCGGCACTGAAGCTTTCTTT
TRBJ2-6 . . TRBV30 CAWSAFMGAGGANVLTF TGTGCCTGGAGTGCTTTCATGGGGGCGGGTGGGGCCAACGTCCTGACTTTC
TRBJ1-5 . once TRBV10-2 CASSEVGSQPQHF TGCGCCAGCAGTGAGGTAGGGAGTCAGCCCCAGCATTTT
TRBJ1-4 . . TRBV14 CASSPRFATNEKLFF TGTGCCAGCAGCCCGAGATTTGCAACTAATGAAAAACTGTTTTTT
TRBJ2-5 TRBD2 . TRBV9 CASSPGLAGGQETQYF TGTGCCAGCAGCCCCGGACTAGCGGGAGGGCAAGAGACCCAGTACTTC
TRBJ2-7 . . TRBV28 CASSLQRDEQYF TGTGCCAGCAGTTTGCAAAGGGACGAGCAGTACTTC
TRBJ1-1 TRBD1 once TRBV29-1 CSVETGIVTEAFF TGCAGCGTTGAGACAGGGATTGTAACTGAAGCTTTCTTT
TRBJ1-2 TRBD1 few TRBV7-9 CASTPSGGYYGYTF TGTGCCAGCACGCCGTCAGGGGGTTACTATGGCTACACCTTC
TRBJ1-3 TRBD1 . TRBV7-2 CASSLWDRRNTIYF TGTGCCAGCAGCTTATGGGACAGGAGAAACACCATATATTTT
TRBJ1-6 . . TRBV27 CASWGSYNSPLHF TGTGCCAGCTGGGGTTCCTATAATTCACCCCTCCACTTT
TRBJ1-2 TRBD1 . TRBV12-5 CASGLGAPTGGNYGYTF TGTGCTAGTGGTTTGGGAGCCCCCACAGGGGGCAACTATGGCTACACCTTC
TRBJ1-4 TRBD1 few TRBV9 CASSVGQGAREKLFF TGTGCCAGCAGCGTAGGACAGGGGGCGAGGGAAAAACTGTTTTTT
TRBJ1-5 TRBD1 . TRBV5-1 CASRRQTGDNQPQHF TGCGCCAGCAGACGACAGACAGGGGACAATCAGCCCCAGCATTTT
TRBJ2-2 . . TRBV5-6 CASSLGQTTNTGELFF TGTGCCAGCAGCCTCGGACAGACAACGAACACCGGGGAGCTGTTTTTT
TRBJ1-1 TRBD1 . TRBV18 CASSPGDRGDTEAFF TGTGCCAGCTCACCGGGGGACAGGGGAGACACTGAAGCTTTCTTT
TRBJ2-7 . . TRBV19 CASRDPFFDEQYF TGTGCCAGTAGGGACCCCTTCTTCGACGAGCAGTACTTC
TRBJ2-5 TRBD2 once TRBV28 CASSLPRKREIQETQYF TGTGCCAGCAGTTTACCACGGAAGCGGGAGATCCAAGAGACCCAGTACTTC
TRBJ1-1 TRBD1 . TRBV4-1 CASSPGDRPNTEAFF TGCGCCAGCAGCCCGGGGGACAGGCCGAACACTGAAGCTTTCTTT
TRBJ2-2 TRBD2 . TRBV2 CASSEAGGGTGELFF TGTGCCAGCAGTGAAGCCGGGGGAGGGACCGGGGAGCTGTTTTTT
TRBJ2-5 TRBD2 . TRBV29-1 CSVEGASGGAPQETQYF TGCAGCGTTGAAGGGGCTAGCGGGGGGGCCCCCCAAGAGACCCAGTACTTC
TRBJ2-5 . . TRBV15 CATSRDFVQETQYF TGTGCCACCAGCAGAGATTTCGTCCAAGAGACCCAGTACTTC
TRBJ2-5 . . TRBV6-5 CASRPIGETQYF TGTGCCAGCAGGCCCATAGGGGAGACCCAGTACTTC
TRBJ2-5 . few TRBV27 CASSLYRGSGQETQYF TGTGCCAGCAGTTTATATAGGGGATCGGGTCAAGAGACCCAGTACTTC
TRBJ1-5 . few TRBV9 CASSGDISNQPQHF TGTGCCAGCAGCGGGGACATTAGCAATCAGCCCCAGCATTTT
TRBJ1-2 TRBD1 . TRBV4-3 CASSHSRGPYGYTF TGCGCCAGCAGCCATAGCAGGGGGCCCTATGGCTACACCTTC
TRBJ2-5 . . TRBV6-5 CASGRGNQGTQYF TGTGCCAGCGGTCGGGGAAACCAAGGGACCCAGTACTTC
TRBJ2-1 . . TRBV6-4 CASSDGGQMDEQFF TGTGCCAGCAGTGACGGAGGACAGATGGATGAGCAGTTCTTC
TRBJ2-5 TRBD2 . TRBV28 CASSSAAGSGETQYF TGTGCCAGCAGTTCCGCAGCGGGATCGGGAGAGACCCAGTACTTC
TRBJ2-5 . once TRBV30 CAWRVRPAQETQYF TGTGCCTGGAGAGTACGGCCCGCCCAAGAGACCCAGTACTTC
TRBJ2-7 . . TRBV30 CAWSVLLGVFSYEQYF TGTGCCTGGAGTGTTTTGTTAGGGGTCTTCTCCTACGAGCAGTACTTC
TRBJ1-5 TRBD1 . TRBV27 CASSPYWTGVGNQPQHF TGTGCCAGCAGTCCGTATTGGACAGGGGTAGGGAATCAGCCCCAGCATTTT
TRBJ1-2 . . TRBV10-3 CAISGPGVNYGYTF TGTGCCATCAGCGGACCAGGGGTAAACTATGGCTACACCTTC
TRBJ2-5 . . TRBV3-1/TRBV3-2 CASSKGGLAPETQYF TGTGCCAGCAGTAAAGGGGGGCTAGCCCCAGAGACCCAGTACTTC
TRBJ2-5 TRBD2 . TRBV5-1 CASSPPGLAGQETQYF TGCGCCAGCAGCCCTCCGGGACTAGCGGGACAAGAGACCCAGTACTTC
TRBJ2-7 . . TRBV9 CASSRGGETYEQYF TGTGCCAGCAGCCGAGGGGGAGAGACCTACGAGCAGTACTTC
TRBJ2-2 TRBD2 . TRBV19 CAAGPGGEGLTGELFF TGTGCCGCGGGTCCTGGGGGGGAGGGCCTCACCGGGGAGCTGTTTTTT
TRBJ1-1 . . TRBV20-1 CSARAGIFF TGCAGTGCTAGAGCAGGGATCTTCTTT
TRBJ1-2 TRBD1 . TRBV28 CASSHHAGTGAYGYTF TGTGCCAGCAGTCACCATGCCGGGACAGGGGCTTATGGCTACACCTTC
TRBJ1-1 TRBD1 . TRBV9 CASSAHRGENTEAFF TGTGCCAGCAGCGCACACAGGGGGGAGAACACTGAAGCTTTCTTT
TRBJ1-1 . . TRBV30 CAWSALPGGSTEAFF TGTGCCTGGAGTGCCCTCCCCGGGGGTAGCACTGAAGCTTTCTTT
TRBJ2-1 TRBD1 . TRBV18 CASSPDWWDRVGNEQFF TGTGCCAGCTCACCAGATTGGTGGGACAGGGTGGGCAATGAGCAGTTCTTC
TRBJ2-6 TRBD2 . TRBV5-4 CASSLGEGSGANVLTF TGTGCCAGCAGCTTGGGGGAGGGCTCTGGGGCCAACGTCCTGACTTTC